The 8 T cell receptor beta chains listed next were all sequenced from one sample in a study of siplizumab effects on memory and regulatory T cells (dated by TCRdb to between 2018 and 2021). Receptors were amplified or captured by the immunoSEQ multiplex PCR assay. In its TCRdb copy, this immuneACCESS table keeps in-frame sequences only and misses some clones. Where compared with another copy, unresolved V genes explain less than half of these, and the others have no known cause. The sample profile shows tens of thousands of clones; approximately 97% of them were found once. The ten top clones hold about 0.095% of the sample. The sequenced sample consisted of naive CD8+ T cells sorted from blood. Reading the label with the study, this specimen's cell subset or site is: unstimulated naive T cells. The receptors originated from a human donor in good health.

The rearrangement joins TRBV4-1 to TRBJ1-2, with D perhaps TRBD1 (6 bases). This CDR3 comprises 16 residues. Trimming left V 0 bases short and J 5 bases short, with 16 bases between. Germline CDR1 and CDR2: MGHRA and YSYEKL. The CDR3: CASSQDLGGLGYGYTF. DNA of the CDR3: TGCGCCAGCAGCCAAGATTTGGGGGGGCTGGGTTATGGCTACACCTTC.

This chain uses TRBV5-1 with TRBJ1-2; 7 bases are shared with TRBD1. The CDR3 is made up of 15 amino acids. CDR1 and CDR2 (germline): SGHRS, YFSETQ. With 2 bases clipped from V and 2 bases from J, the junction kept 6 bases outside the gene matches. In DNA, the CDR3 is TGCGCCAGCAGCTTACAGGACAGGCGAAACTATGGCTACACCTTC. Protein: CASSLQDRRNYGYTF.

The J gene is TRBJ1-2, the V gene TRBV4-3; possibly TRBD1 for D (5 bases). Germline V gene lookup returns CDR1 LGHNA and CDR2 YSLEER. CDR3 length: 15 residues. With 2 bases removed from V and 3 bases from J, the gap between germline ends came to 13 bases. CDR3 in amino acids: CASSQLLGQYYGYTF. Here the CDR3 DNA reads TGCGCCAGCAGCCAACTTCTGGGGCAGTACTATGGCTACACCTTC.

J is TRBJ2-1 and V is TRBV11-2, with a weak D call TRBD2 (5 bases). V was cut by 4 bases and J by 2 bases, with 15 bases left in between. The germline V gene encodes CDR1 SGHAT and CDR2 FQNNGV. The CDR3 runs 16 residues. The CDR3 reads CASSSPSADPYNEQFF. The CDR3 nucleotides are TGTGCCAGCAGCTCACCTTCAGCGGACCCCTACAATGAGCAGTTCTTC.

The chain links TRBV11-3 to TRBJ1-4; D is possibly TRBD1 (5 bases). CDR1 and CDR2 (germline): SGHNT, YENEEA. Trimming left V 5 bases short and J 8 bases short, with 12 bases between. This CDR3 comprises 13 residues. The CDR3: CASSGRRDEKLFF. The DNA for the CDR3 is TGTGCCAGCAGCGGACGGAGGGACGAAAAACTGTTTTTT.

The V gene is TRBV13, the J gene TRBJ2-4; D is possibly TRBD2 (5 bases). The length of the CDR3 is 17 residues. Germline-derived CDR1 and CDR2 are PRHDT and FYEKMQ (reference sequence). V shed 5 bases and J shed 0 bases, with 17 bases lying between them. For the CDR3, the DNA is TGTGCCAGCAGCCCCGGGGTAGCCCCCCTAGCCAAAAACATTCAGTACTTC. Its translation: CASSPGVAPLAKNIQYF.

This chain links TRBV19 with TRBJ1-1; no firm D call. The germline CDR1 and CDR2 sequences are LNHDA and SQIVND (reference sequence). Trimming left V 7 bases short and J 1 base short, with 10 bases between. The CDR3 contains 13 residues. CDR3 loop: CASTQSTNTEAFF. Written as DNA, the CDR3 is TGTGCCAGTACCCAGTCAACGAACACTGAAGCTTTCTTT.

The chain has TRBV5-4 and TRBJ1-1, with 8 bases fitting TRBD1. J was trimmed by 5 bases and V by 5 bases; bases with no gene match: 5. This CDR3 has 13 residues. Per germline, CDR1 SGHNT and CDR2 YYREEE (reference sequence). CDR3 sequence: CASSPQGGTEAFF. CDR3 coding DNA: TGTGCCAGCAGTCCACAGGGGGGGACTGAAGCTTTCTTT.